This T cell receptor beta chain was sequenced for a study of cytomegalovirus exposure and HLA in healthy donors. Study-level points and caveats: Cytomegalovirus association was assigned to 170 or so TCR beta chains. Using a false discovery rate of 0.05, a later analysis showed that approximately 17,000 TCR beta sequences were associated with HLA alleles. Later genetic work tied a missense DCLRE1C variant to beta-chain V and J trimming.

On this clone itself: Its target is unknown.

Primers included in the PCR were 60 Vbeta and 13 Jbeta primers. Clones were sequenced by immunoSEQ multiplex PCR, and TCRdb holds only the in-frame ones, with some missing. The sample holds fewer than 110,000 clones, roughly 80% seen once. This CDR3 has 16 residues. Trimming took 3 bases from V and 2 from J; bases not matched to a gene: 5. The germline V gene has CDR1 SGDLS and CDR2 YYNGEE. This clonotype was obtained from a man aged 30-40 years in good health and CMV-seropositive. The gene calls are TRBV9 and TRBJ2-3, with 11 positions matching TRBD2. The sample comprised PBMCs. This chain's CDR3 is CASSASGGHSTDTQYF. CDR3 nucleotide sequence: TGTGCCAGCAGCGCTAGCGGGGGGCACTCCACAGATACGCAGTATTTT. Supplemented by reference TRBV9 and TRBJ2-3, the full variable domain reads DSGVTQTPKHLITATGQRVTLRCSPRSGDLSVYWYQQSLDQGLQFLIQYYNGEERAKGNILERFSAQQFPDLHSELNLSSLELGDSALYFCASSASGGHSTDTQYFGPGTRLTVL.